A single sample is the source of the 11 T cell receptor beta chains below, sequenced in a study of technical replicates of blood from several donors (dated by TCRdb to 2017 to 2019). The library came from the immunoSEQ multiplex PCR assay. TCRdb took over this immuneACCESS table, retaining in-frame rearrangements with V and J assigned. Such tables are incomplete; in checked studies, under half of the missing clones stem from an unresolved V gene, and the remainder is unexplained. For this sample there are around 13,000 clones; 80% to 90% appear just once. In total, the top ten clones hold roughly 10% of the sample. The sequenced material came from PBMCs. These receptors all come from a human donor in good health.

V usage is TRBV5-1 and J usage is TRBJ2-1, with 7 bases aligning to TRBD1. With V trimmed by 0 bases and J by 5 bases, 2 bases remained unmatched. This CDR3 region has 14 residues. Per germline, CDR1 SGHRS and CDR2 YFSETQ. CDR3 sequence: CASSLGGQHNEQFF. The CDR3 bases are TGCGCCAGCAGCTTGGGGGGACAGCACAATGAGCAGTTCTTC.

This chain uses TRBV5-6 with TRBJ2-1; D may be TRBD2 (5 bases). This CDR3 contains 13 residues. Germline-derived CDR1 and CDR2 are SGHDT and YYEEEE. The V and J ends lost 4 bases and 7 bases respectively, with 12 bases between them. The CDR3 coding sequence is TGTGCCAGCAGCCCCCTGGAGCGGAATGAGCAGTTCTTC. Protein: CASSPLERNEQFF.

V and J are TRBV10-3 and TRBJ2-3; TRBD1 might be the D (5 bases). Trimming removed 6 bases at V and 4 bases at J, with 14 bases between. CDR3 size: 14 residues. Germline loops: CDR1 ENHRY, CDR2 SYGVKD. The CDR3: CAISGPIGADTQYF. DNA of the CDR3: TGTGCCATCAGCGGTCCTATAGGGGCAGATACGCAGTATTTT.

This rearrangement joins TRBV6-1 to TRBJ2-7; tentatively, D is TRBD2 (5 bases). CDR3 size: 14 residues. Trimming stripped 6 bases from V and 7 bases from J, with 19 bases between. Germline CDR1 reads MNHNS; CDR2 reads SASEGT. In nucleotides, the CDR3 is TGTGCCAGCAGGGACTTTTGGGCATCCGGAGAGCAGTACTTC. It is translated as CASRDFWASGEQYF.

CDR3 in DNA: TGTGCCAGCAGCCCAGGACAGCTCAATGAAAAACTGTTTTTT. It translates to CASSPGQLNEKLFF. The rearrangement joins TRBV9 to TRBJ1-4, with a possible D match to TRBD1 (6 bases). Trimming removed 4 bases from V and 5 bases from J, with 12 bases in between. This CDR3 has 14 residues. Germline V CDR1 and CDR2: SGDLS, YYNGEE.

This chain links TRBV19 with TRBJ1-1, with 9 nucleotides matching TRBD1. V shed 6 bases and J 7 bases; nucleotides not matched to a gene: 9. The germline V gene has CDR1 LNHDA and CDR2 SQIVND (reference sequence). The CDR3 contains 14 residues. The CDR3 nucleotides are TGTGCCAGTAGCTATCCGGGACAGGGCGTTGAAGCTTTCTTT. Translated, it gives CASSYPGQGVEAFF.

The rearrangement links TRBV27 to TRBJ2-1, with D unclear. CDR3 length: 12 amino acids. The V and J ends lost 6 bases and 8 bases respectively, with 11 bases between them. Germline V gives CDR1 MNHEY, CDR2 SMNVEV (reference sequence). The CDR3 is CASRIGGDEQFF. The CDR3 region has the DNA TGTGCCAGCAGAATCGGTGGTGATGAGCAGTTCTTC.

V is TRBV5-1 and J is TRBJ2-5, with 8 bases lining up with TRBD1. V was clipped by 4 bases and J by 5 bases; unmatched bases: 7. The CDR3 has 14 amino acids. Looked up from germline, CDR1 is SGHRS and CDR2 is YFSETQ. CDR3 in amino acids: CASSLGQASETQYF. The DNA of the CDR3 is TGCGCCAGCAGCCTGGGACAGGCCTCCGAGACCCAGTACTTC.

The CDR3 sequence is CASSETSGSADTQYF. CDR3 in DNA: TGTGCCAGCAGTGAGACTAGCGGGAGTGCAGATACGCAGTATTTT. This sequence joins TRBV6-4 and TRBJ2-3; 12 positions match TRBD2. CDR1 MRHNA and CDR2 SNTAGT come from the germline V gene. The CDR3 consists of 15 residues. The trim removed 3 bases at V and 4 bases at J, leaving 2 bases unmatched.

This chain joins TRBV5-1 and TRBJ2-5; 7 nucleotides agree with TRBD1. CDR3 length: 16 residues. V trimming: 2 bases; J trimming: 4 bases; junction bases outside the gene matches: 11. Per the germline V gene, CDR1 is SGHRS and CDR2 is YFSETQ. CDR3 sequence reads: CASSFQGDRSGETQYF. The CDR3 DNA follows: TGCGCCAGCAGCTTTCAGGGGGACCGTTCCGGAGAGACCCAGTACTTC.

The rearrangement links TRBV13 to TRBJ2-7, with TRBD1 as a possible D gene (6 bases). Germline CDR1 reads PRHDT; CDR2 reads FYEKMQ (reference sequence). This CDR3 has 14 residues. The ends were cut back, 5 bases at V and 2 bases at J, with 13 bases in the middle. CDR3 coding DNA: TGTGCCAGCAGCCTCCGCAGGGGACCCTACGAGCAGTACTTC. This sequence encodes CASSLRRGPYEQYF.